The 31 T cell receptor beta chains below come from one sample, sequenced in a study of T cells in Graves' hyperthyroidism and ophthalmopathy. TCR beta CDR3 sequences were amplified from RNA transcripts. First-round RT-PCR with HTBI primers amplified the TCR CDR3 region. TCRdb processed the multiplex PCR reads anew with MiXCR; each CDR3 protein has one entry. This table holds fewer than 450,000 distinct CDR3 sequences, about 17% found once. The sample consisted of blood. Receptor source: a woman aged 30 to 39 with Graves' hyperthyroidism that later progressed to Graves' ophthalmopathy.

This clonotype was counted many times. This chain joins TRBV28 and TRBJ1-5; no reliable D call. The CDR3 is 12 residues long. From germline, CDR1 is MDHEN and CDR2 SYDVKM. Trimming pared 4 bases from V and 7 bases from J, leaving 8 bases between. The CDR3 is CASSSYGQPQHF. DNA of the CDR3: TGTGCCAGCAGTTCCTATGGACAGCCCCAGCATTTT.

This clonotype was seen more than once but under ten times. This rearrangement joins TRBV10-3 to TRBJ2-1, with 8 bases identical to TRBD2. V shed 7 bases and J 2 bases; nucleotides not matched to a gene: 4. This CDR3 has 14 residues. In germline, CDR1 is ENHRY, CDR2 SYGVKD. The CDR3 sequence is CAIKGSGAYNEQFF. CDR3 DNA sequence: TGTGCCATCAAGGGTAGCGGGGCCTACAATGAGCAGTTCTTC.

This clonotype was observed many times. In DNA, the CDR3 is TGCAGCGGAGAGGGGACAGTAGACAATGAGCAGTTCTTC. This translates into CSGEGTVDNEQFF. V is TRBV20-1 and J is TRBJ2-1; 7 bases map to TRBD1. Germline V gene lookup returns CDR1 DFQATT and CDR2 SNEGSKA (reference sequence). The CDR3 runs 13 residues.

At least ten counts were recorded for this clonotype. The gene calls are TRBV7-8 and TRBJ2-1; D unresolved. Trimming removed 1 base from V and 3 bases from J, with 10 bases in between. The CDR3 loop spans 15 amino acids. Germline V gene sequence: CDR1 SGHVS, CDR2 FQNEAQ. DNA for the CDR3: TGTGCCAGCAGCTTAGAACGGGCCAGCTACAATGAGCAGTTCTTC. Protein product: CASSLERASYNEQFF.

This clonotype has ten or more counts. This chain links TRBV2 with TRBJ2-3; D not certain. Between the trimmed V and J ends, which lost 2 bases and 4 bases, there was a span of 10 bases. Germline CDR1 and CDR2: SNHLY and FYNNEI. The CDR3 runs 14 residues. In DNA form, the CDR3 reads TGTGCCAGCAGTGAACGAACGACGTCAGATACGCAGTATTTT. This encodes CASSERTTSDTQYF.

This clonotype was recorded many times. CDR3 sequence reads: CASSLWGFSYNSPLHF. In nucleotides, the CDR3 is TGTGCCAGCAGCTTATGGGGGTTCTCCTATAATTCACCCCTCCACTTT. The V call is TRBV11-2, the J call TRBJ1-6; TRBD1 might be the D (5 bases). This CDR3 region has 16 residues. V was trimmed by 2 bases and J by 0 bases, leaving 8 bases between them. Germline V gene data show CDR1 as SGHAT and CDR2 as FQNNGV.

This clonotype was detected a few times. The chain links TRBV7-9 to TRBJ2-1, with D perhaps TRBD1 (6 bases). The CDR3 sequence is 15 residues long. The germline gives CDR1 SEHNR, CDR2 FQNEAQ (reference sequence). V dropped 2 bases and J dropped 4 bases, with 12 bases sitting between them. CDR3 sequence: CASSLIVGGYNEQFF. The DNA for the CDR3 is TGTGCCAGCAGCTTAATTGTAGGGGGTTACAATGAGCAGTTCTTC. The full variable domain, in which reference TRBV7-9 and TRBJ2-1 provide the parts outside the CDR3, is DTGVSQNPRHKITKRGQNVTFRCDPISEHNRLYWYRQTLGQGPEFLTYFQNEAQLEKSRLLSDRFSAERPKGSFSTLEIQRTEQGDSAMYLCASSLIVGGYNEQFFGPGTRLTVL.

This rearrangement joins TRBV9 to TRBJ2-1, with 8 bases identical to TRBD2. Germline V CDR1 and CDR2: SGDLS, YYNGEE. J gave up 4 bases and V 3 bases, and 6 bases lay outside the gene matches. The CDR3 loop spans 15 amino acids. The CDR3 DNA reads as TGTGCCAGCAGCGCCGGGACTAGTCCGTACAATGAGCAGTTCTTC. This sequence encodes CASSAGTSPYNEQFF.

This clonotype came up many times. V gene TRBV2 combines with J gene TRBJ1-3; no definite D call. V gave up 4 bases and J gave up 7 bases, with 11 bases separating them. Germline V gives CDR1 SNHLY, CDR2 FYNNEI. The CDR3 contains 13 residues. As DNA, the CDR3 is TGTGCCAGCAGTGGAGTGTACGGTAACACCATATATTTT. Its translation is CASSGVYGNTIYF. The complete variable domain, with remaining parts taken from reference TRBV2 and TRBJ1-3, reads EPEVTQTPSHQVTQMGQEVILRCVPISNHLYFYWYRQILGQKVEFLVSFYNNEISEKSEIFDDQFSVERPDGSNFTLKIRSTKLEDSAMYFCASSGVYGNTIYFGEGSWLTVV.

The chain employs TRBV5-1 and TRBJ1-1; maybe TRBD1 (5 bases). CDR1 SGHRS and CDR2 YFSETQ come from the germline V gene. The V end was cut by 0 bases, the J end by 1 base, with 19 bases between. This CDR3 region has 18 residues. The CDR3 DNA follows: TGCGCCAGCAGCTTGGTCGGGGGGGGGATGTCCAGGAACACTGAAGCTTTCTTT. Translated, it gives CASSLVGGGMSRNTEAFF.

This clonotype was counted only a few times. The rearrangement joins TRBV20-1 to TRBJ2-2; D may be TRBD2 (6 bases). The CDR3 is made up of 16 amino acids. Between the trimmed V and J ends, which lost 5 bases and 5 bases, there was a span of 21 bases. Looked up from germline, CDR1 is DFQATT and CDR2 is SNEGSKA (reference sequence). This CDR3 reads CSAPAPLRGETGELFF. Here the CDR3 DNA reads TGCAGTGCTCCAGCCCCATTGCGGGGTGAGACCGGGGAGCTGTTTTTT.

The chain combines TRBV2 with TRBJ2-7, with D perhaps matching TRBD2 (6 bases). Looked up from germline, CDR1 is SNHLY and CDR2 is FYNNEI. CDR3 size: 14 residues. V lost 7 bases, J lost 4 bases, and 17 bases lay in between. The CDR3: CASKWRAESYEQYF. CDR3 bases: TGTGCCAGCAAATGGAGGGCTGAGTCTTACGAGCAGTACTTC. Full variable domain (remainder filled in from reference TRBV2 and TRBJ2-7): EPEVTQTPSHQVTQMGQEVILRCVPISNHLYFYWYRQILGQKVEFLVSFYNNEISEKSEIFDDQFSVERPDGSNFTLKIRSTKLEDSAMYFCASKWRAESYEQYFGPGTRLTVT.

The V call is TRBV5-1, the J call TRBJ1-2; tentatively, D is TRBD1 (5 bases). The length of the CDR3 is 14 residues. Germline CDR1 is SGHRS and CDR2 is YFSETQ. Trimming cost V 0 bases and J 8 bases, with 14 bases left between them. CDR3 sequence: CASSLAGAGYGYTF. CDR3 sequence (DNA): TGCGCCAGCAGCTTGGCCGGGGCAGGGTACGGCTACACCTTC.

This clonotype was seen many times. V gene TRBV7-9 combines with J gene TRBJ1-4, with 9 nucleotides matching TRBD1. This CDR3 contains 17 residues. The V gene end was trimmed by 2 bases and the J gene end by 3 bases; junction bases not matched to a gene: 7. Germline-derived CDR1 and CDR2 are SEHNR and FQNEAQ (reference sequence). The CDR3 DNA reads as TGTGCCAGCAGCTTAAACGGGACAGGGCGCGCTAATGAAAAACTGTTTTTT. Its translation is CASSLNGTGRANEKLFF.

The rearrangement uses TRBV28 and TRBJ1-1, with D perhaps TRBD1 (5 bases). The CDR3 runs 15 residues. Trimming pared 6 bases from V and 5 bases from J, leaving 19 bases between. CDR1 MDHEN and CDR2 SYDVKM come from the germline V gene. CDR3: CASSPGAGGVTEAFF. In nucleotides, the CDR3 is TGTGCCAGCAGCCCGGGTGCGGGGGGTGTGACTGAAGCTTTCTTT.

This clonotype was detected many times. The CDR3 bases are TGTGCCTGGGGGAGACTTCTAGCGGGAGTTCACAATGAGCAGTTCTTC. Translated: CAWGRLLAGVHNEQFF. The V and J genes are TRBV30 and TRBJ2-1, with 10 bases matching TRBD2. CDR3 length: 16 amino acids. J gave up 5 bases and V 5 bases, and 12 bases lay outside the gene matches. Per germline, CDR1 GTSNPN and CDR2 SVGIG (reference sequence).

The chain links TRBV4-1 to TRBJ2-2; tentative D call: TRBD2 (7 bases). V lost 3 bases to trimming and J lost 6 bases, with 14 bases between them. The CDR3 runs 15 residues. Per the germline V gene, CDR1 is MGHRA and CDR2 is YSYEKL. The CDR3 sequence: CASSQGRGLAGELFF. CDR3 sequence (DNA): TGCGCCAGCAGCCAGGGGAGGGGGTTGGCCGGGGAGCTGTTTTTT.

The sample holds many counts of this clonotype. V gene TRBV28 combines with J gene TRBJ1-6, with TRBD1 matching over 7 bases. Per germline, CDR1 MDHEN and CDR2 SYDVKM. After removal of 10 bases from V and 10 bases from J, the junction contained 13 bases not matched to a gene. The CDR3 loop spans 14 amino acids. CDR3 region: CATLPDRQASPLHF. In DNA form, the CDR3 reads TGTGCCACCCTCCCGGACAGGCAGGCGTCACCCCTCCACTTT.

This clonotype was counted a few times. The missing conserved phenylalanine or tryptophan at the end of this CDR3 makes a read error likely. The chain has TRBV20-1 and TRBJ1-2; no clear D gene. The V end lost 2 bases, the J end lost 7 bases, and 8 bases lay between the germline ends. The germline CDR1 and CDR2 sequences are DFQATT and SNEGSKA (reference sequence). This CDR3 has 11 amino acids. CDR3: CSARRNSGYTL. CDR3 bases: TGCAGTGCTAGACGGAATAGTGGCTACACCCTC.

As concerns this clonotype: With a much larger clone just one base away, this may be a read error. The V call is TRBV6-1, the J call TRBJ2-3, with 9 bases that match TRBD1. CDR3 length: 14 amino acids. Germline loops: CDR1 MNHNS, CDR2 SASEGT. The trim removed 8 bases at V and 2 bases at J, leaving 5 bases unmatched. The CDR3 reads CASHRGLTTDTQYF. The CDR3 DNA reads TGTGCCAGCCACAGGGGGCTCACCACAGATACGCAGTATTTT.

This clonotype was seen ten or more times. The chain couples TRBV6-1 to TRBJ2-3; D call uncertain. Trimming removed 6 bases at V and 4 bases at J, with 11 bases between. CDR1 and CDR2 from the germline V gene are MNHNS and SASEGT. The CDR3 covers 13 residues. The CDR3 bases are TGTGCCAGCAGCCCGAGGAGCGCAGATACGCAGTATTTT. It encodes CASSPRSADTQYF.

This clonotype was observed a few times. The rearrangement joins TRBV9 to TRBJ2-4, with 8 nucleotides matching TRBD2. The CDR3 extends over 15 amino acids. Germline CDR1 and CDR2: SGDLS and YYNGEE. CDR3 nucleotide sequence: TGTGTAAAACCCCACGCGGGGGGCTTGAGGGACATTCAGTACTTC. This sequence encodes CVKPHAGGLRDIQYF. Combining the CDR3 with reference TRBV9 and TRBJ2-4 gives the whole variable domain DSGVTQTPKHLITATGQRVTLRCSPRSGDLSVYWYQQSLDQGLQFLIQYYNGEERAKGNILERFSAQQFPDLHSELNLSSLELGDSALYFCVKPHAGGLRDIQYFGAGTRLSVL.

This clonotype was picked up many times. The J gene is TRBJ2-3, the V gene TRBV7-9; D unresolved. This CDR3 is built from 13 residues. Germline V lookup: CDR1 SEHNR, CDR2 FQNEAQ (reference sequence). The V gene lost 5 bases and the J gene lost 6 bases, with 12 bases spanning the gap. Written as DNA, the CDR3 is TGTGCCAGCAGCCATCGATCGGGTGATACGCAGTATTTT. Its protein is CASSHRSGDTQYF.

In its sample, this clonotype was seen many times. The gene calls are TRBV19 and TRBJ2-1, with D maybe TRBD2 (7 bases). The CDR3 is 15 amino acids. CDR1 is LNHDA and CDR2 is SQIVND in the germline V gene (reference sequence). The V end lost 8 bases, the J end lost 5 bases, and 19 bases lay between the germline ends. The CDR3 DNA follows: TGTGCCAGTGCCCTGGGCGGGGGCGCCCACAATGAGCAGTTCTTC. Residues: CASALGGGAHNEQFF.

Only a few counts were recorded for this clonotype. This chain connects TRBV5-8 to TRBJ1-1; D is unclear. This CDR3 comprises 9 residues. Germline CDR1 is SGHTS and CDR2 is YDEGEE. Trimming shortened V by 4 bases and J by 7 bases, and 2 bases separated the two germline ends. The CDR3 protein is CASSREAFF. In nucleotides, the CDR3 is TGTGCCAGCAGCCGTGAAGCTTTCTTT.

The chain combines TRBV20-1 with TRBJ2-7; D is unclear. Trimming shortened V by 3 bases and J by 2 bases, and 11 bases separated the two germline ends. The germline CDR1 and CDR2 sequences are DFQATT and SNEGSKA (reference sequence). This CDR3 has 13 amino acids. The CDR3 coding sequence is TGCAGTGCTAGCATCCGGACCCCCTACGAGCAGTACTTC. It encodes CSASIRTPYEQYF.

J is TRBJ1-5 and V is TRBV18, with TRBD1 as a possible D gene (5 bases). This CDR3 has 14 residues. The germline gives CDR1 KGHSH, CDR2 LQKENI. Between the trimmed V and J ends, which lost 6 bases and 2 bases, there was a span of 11 bases. The CDR3 loop is CASSQDIGNQPQHF. The CDR3 nucleotides read TGTGCCAGCTCTCAGGACATCGGCAATCAGCCCCAGCATTTT.

This clonotype was picked up many times. The chain recombines TRBV27 with TRBJ2-1, with TRBD2 matching 8 bases. CDR3 length equals 17 residues. Trimming took 2 bases from V and 4 from J; bases not matched to a gene: 10. Germline V gene data show CDR1 as MNHEY and CDR2 as SMNVEV (reference sequence). CDR3 amino acids: CASSLHAGGLEYNEQFF. The CDR3 nucleotides read TGTGCCAGCAGTTTACATGCGGGGGGTCTTGAATACAATGAGCAGTTCTTC.

This clonotype has at least ten counts. This chain connects TRBV7-9 to TRBJ2-7; 10 bases map to TRBD2. The J segment lost 2 bases and the V segment lost 1 base, leaving 5 bases of the junction unmatched. There are 16 residues in the CDR3. CDR1 is SEHNR, CDR2 FQNEAQ, per germline (reference sequence). CDR3 region: CASSLGTSGMTYEQYF. The CDR3 bases are TGTGCCAGCAGCTTAGGGACTAGCGGTATGACCTACGAGCAGTACTTC. Together with reference TRBV7-9 and TRBJ2-7, the CDR3 gives the full variable domain: DTGVSQNPRHKITKRGQNVTFRCDPISEHNRLYWYRQTLGQGPEFLTYFQNEAQLEKSRLLSDRFSAERPKGSFSTLEIQRTEQGDSAMYLCASSLGTSGMTYEQYFGPGTRLTVT.

This clonotype was seen many times. In nucleotides, the CDR3 is TGTGCCAGCAGCTTAGGGGTCAAGGATGGCTACACCTTC. It is translated as CASSLGVKDGYTF. The rearrangement uses TRBV13 and TRBJ1-2; unclear D gene. This CDR3 is built from 13 residues. Trimming removed 0 bases from V and 6 bases from J, with 8 bases in between. In germline, CDR1 is PRHDT, CDR2 FYEKMQ (reference sequence).

As for this clonotype: This may be a read error: a much more frequent sequence differs by one nucleotide. The chain employs TRBV12-3 or TRBV12-4 and TRBJ2-2; no clear D. This CDR3 comprises 14 residues. DNA of the CDR3: TGTGCCAGCAGTTTATCCCGGTACACCGTGGAGCTGTTTTTT. Its translation: CASSLSRYTVELFF.